This record covers a single TCR beta chain. The antigen is unknown. These data belong to a study of tumor-infiltrating lymphocytes in primary liver carcinoma. Synthesis of TCR beta cDNA was carried out from 500 ng total RNA with a constant-region primer. Slightly modified ARM-PCR, run as three nested multiplex PCR rounds, produced the TCR beta libraries. Researchers ran the first two PCR rounds for roughly 10 cycles each with TRBV1-TRBV30 forward primers and a C-beta reverse primer. TCRdb reanalysed the multiplex PCR reads using MiXCR and keeps one entry per CDR3 protein. The repertoire holds fewer than 75,000 distinct CDR3 sequences, with 71% as singletons. Findings of the study overall: A fraction of only about 7.5-25% of top clones appeared in all five tumor regions.

Investigators took RNA and DNA out together from 20-30 mg of unsorted bulk tissue. The CDR3 extends over 14 amino acids. Germline CDR1 reads SGHAT; CDR2 reads FQNNGV. V lost 1 base to trimming and J lost 7 bases, with 10 bases between them. The rearrangement links TRBV11-2 to TRBJ2-2; D is uncertain. Input material: liver tumor tissue from sampling region 4. Documented subset: tumor region T4, right-lateral pole. The TCR originated in a man in his forties or fifties with primary liver carcinoma and hepatitis B virus infection. This chain's CDR3 is CASSLAVVLGELFF. CDR3 nucleotide sequence: TGTGCCAGCAGCTTAGCAGTAGTTCTCGGGGAGCTGTTTTTT.